Shown below are 7 T cell receptor beta chains from a single sample sequenced in a study of PD-1 blockade in classical Hodgkin lymphoma (dated by TCRdb to 2020 to 2022). Per the publication, the time point label means: newly diagnosed, previously untreated cHL patient sample. Magnetic negative selection with a Miltenyi CD8+ T cell isolation kit was used to purify CD8+ T cells from thawed PBMCs. The receptor library was made with the immunoSEQ multiplex PCR assay. This immuneACCESS table, as held by TCRdb, lists in-frame sequences with V and J called but not all clones. Of the missing ones, under half trace to an unresolved V gene in checked studies; the others have no known cause. The table for this sample lists roughly 20,000 clones; approximately 90% of them were counted only once. In total, the top ten clones hold roughly 7.4% of the sample. Sequences were obtained from CD8+ T cells from blood. These receptors all come from a human donor with classical Hodgkin lymphoma.

V and J are TRBV11-2 and TRBJ1-2, with a tentative D call TRBD1 (6 bases). The CDR3 covers 15 residues. V was cut by 1 base and J by 4 bases, with 13 bases left in between. Germline V gene sequence: CDR1 SGHAT, CDR2 FQNNGV. CDR3 residues: CASSLGWGRGYGYTF. The CDR3, as DNA: TGTGCCAGCAGCTTAGGGTGGGGCAGGGGCTATGGCTACACCTTC.

This chain links TRBV6-5 with TRBJ2-1, with 9 bases lining up with TRBD2. V was clipped by 1 base and J by 9 bases; unmatched bases: 7. Looked up from germline, CDR1 is MNHEY and CDR2 is SVGAGI. The CDR3 covers 15 residues. CDR3 sequence reads: CASSYYSGRIGEQFF. The CDR3 region has the DNA TGTGCCAGCAGTTACTATAGCGGGAGAATCGGTGAGCAGTTCTTC.

The chain's CDR3 is CAWGTGYQTQYF. The CDR3 nucleotides are TGTGCCTGGGGGACAGGGTACCAGACCCAGTACTTC. This chain connects TRBV30 to TRBJ2-5, with 9 bases that match TRBD1. The length of the CDR3 is 12 residues. Germline lookup yields CDR1 GTSNPN and CDR2 SVGIG (reference sequence). The junction had 4 bases not matched to a gene; V was cut back by 5 bases and J by 6 bases.

The chain links TRBV28 to TRBJ1-1, with 8 bases identical to TRBD1. The CDR3 has 13 amino acids. V trimming: 3 bases; J trimming: 6 bases; junction bases outside the gene matches: 3. Germline CDR1 reads MDHEN; CDR2 reads SYDVKM. The CDR3 region is CASSLDRESEAFF. The CDR3 DNA is TGTGCCAGCAGTTTGGACAGGGAGTCTGAAGCTTTCTTT.

This sequence joins TRBV9 and TRBJ1-2; 8 bases are a match to TRBD1. The CDR3 spans 15 residues. CDR1 is SGDLS, CDR2 YYNGEE, per germline. Trimming cost V 3 bases and J 3 bases; bases outside gene matches: 7. The CDR3 protein is CASSAGDRRDYGYTF. DNA of the CDR3: TGTGCCAGCAGCGCAGGGGACAGGAGAGACTATGGCTACACCTTC.

The chain combines TRBV4-1 with TRBJ2-1; D not resolved. The CDR3 extends over 14 amino acids. With 4 bases removed from V and 2 bases from J, the gap between germline ends came to 9 bases. The germline V gene encodes CDR1 MGHRA and CDR2 YSYEKL. The CDR3 DNA sequence: TGCGCCAGCAGCCTGTGGGATGCCTACAATGAGCAGTTCTTC. This codes for CASSLWDAYNEQFF.

The J gene is TRBJ2-3, the V gene TRBV19; TRBD2 agrees at 10 bases. Germline CDR1 is LNHDA and CDR2 is SQIVND (reference sequence). This CDR3 region has 15 residues. Trimming at V came to 4 bases and at J to 2 bases, leaving 3 bases not matched to a gene. The CDR3 nucleotides read TGTGCCAGTAGTACTAGCGGGGGCCCCACAGATACGCAGTATTTT. Its protein product is CASSTSGGPTDTQYF.